Listed below are T cell receptor beta chains from one sample, sequenced in a study of T cells after yellow fever vaccination. Using its own MiXCR run on the 5' RACE reads, TCRdb lists one record per CDR3 protein. The sample has about 340,000 distinct CDR3 sequences, about an eighth seen once. The specimen comprised CD4+ T cells sorted from PBMCs, sampled 15 days after the yellow fever booster vaccination. Receptor source: a young man who received the YFV17D yellow fever vaccine. The CDR3 runs from the conserved cysteine through the conserved F or W. The order of the fields is clone size, V gene, D gene, J gene, CDR3 protein, CDR3 DNA. D genes are given only for firm matches. A clone size is listed for some rows: how often the clone was seen (once, few, many), or a class if it is expanded.

>few|TRBV6-4|TRBD1|TRBJ2-4
CELRLHRGENIQYF
TGTGAGCTGAGGCTTCACAGGGGGGAAAACATTCAGTACTTC
>few|TRBV7-2|NA|TRBJ1-3
CASSLEHGNTIYF
TGTGCCAGCAGCTTAGAACACGGAAACACCATATATTTT
>many|TRBV4-1|NA|TRBJ1-1
CASSQVENTEAFF
TGCGCCAGCAGCCAAGTAGAGAACACTGAAGCTTTCTTT
>few|TRBV2|TRBD1|TRBJ2-7
CASSEGTGLYYEQYF
TGTGCCAGCAGTGAAGGGACAGGGCTATATTACGAGCAGTACTTC
>few|TRBV4-3|NA|TRBJ1-1
CASSQGLGTEAFF
TGCGCCAGCAGCCAAGGGCTAGGGACTGAAGCTTTCTTT
>NA|TRBV29-1|TRBD1|TRBJ1-5
CSAQDRDQPQHF
TGCAGCGCTCAGGACAGGGATCAGCCCCAGCATTTT
>NA|TRBV4-3|TRBD1|TRBJ1-2
CASSPWPPHDRGGGYTF
TGCGCCAGCAGCCCTTGGCCCCCCCACGACAGGGGAGGAGGCTACACCTTC
>many|TRBV12-3/TRBV12-4|TRBD1|TRBJ1-5
CASSPRTGGDQPQHF
TGTGCCAGCAGTCCAAGGACAGGTGGTGATCAGCCCCAGCATTTT
>NA|TRBV7-2|TRBD2|TRBJ2-5
CASSRSGVQETQYF
TGTGCCAGCAGCCGTAGCGGGGTACAAGAGACCCAGTACTTC
>NA|TRBV20-1|NA|TRBJ2-5
CSATLTNQETQYF
TGCAGTGCGACCCTCACCAACCAAGAGACCCAGTACTTC